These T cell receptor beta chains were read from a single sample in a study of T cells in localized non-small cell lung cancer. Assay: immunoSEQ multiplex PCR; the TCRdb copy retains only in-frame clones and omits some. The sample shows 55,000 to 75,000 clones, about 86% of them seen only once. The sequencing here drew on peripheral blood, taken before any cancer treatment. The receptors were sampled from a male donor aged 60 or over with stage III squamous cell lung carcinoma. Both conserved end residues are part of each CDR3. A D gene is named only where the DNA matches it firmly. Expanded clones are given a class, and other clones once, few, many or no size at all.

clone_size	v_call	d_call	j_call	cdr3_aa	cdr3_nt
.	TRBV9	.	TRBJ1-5	CASSEHGGQPQHF	TGTGCCAGCAGCGAACATGGGGGACAGCCCCAGCATTTT
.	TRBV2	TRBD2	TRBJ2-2	CASRGTSGVEGELFF	TGTGCCAGCAGAGGGACTAGCGGGGTTGAAGGGGAGCTGTTTTTT
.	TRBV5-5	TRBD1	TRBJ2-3	CASSLEGAGTQYF	TGTGCCAGCAGCTTGGAGGGGGCGGGTACGCAGTATTTT
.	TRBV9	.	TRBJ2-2	CASSVGMDTGELFF	TGTGCCAGCAGCGTAGGTATGGACACCGGGGAGCTGTTTTTT
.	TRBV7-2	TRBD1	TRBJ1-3	CASSLEPIRGQGNTIYF	TGTGCCAGCAGCTTAGAACCTATTAGGGGGCAGGGAAACACCATATATTTT
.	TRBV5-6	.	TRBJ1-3	CASSTGHYGSGNTIYF	TGTGCCAGCAGCACCGGACATTACGGCTCTGGAAACACCATATATTTT
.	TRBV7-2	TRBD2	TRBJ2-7	CASSLVPAGASYEQYF	TGTGCCAGCAGCTTAGTGCCAGCGGGGGCCTCCTACGAGCAGTACTTC
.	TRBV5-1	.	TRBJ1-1	CASRAGGNTEAFF	TGCGCCAGCAGGGCCGGGGGGAACACTGAAGCTTTCTTT
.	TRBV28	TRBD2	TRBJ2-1	CASSPGLAVLEQFF	TGTGCCAGCAGTCCGGGACTAGCGGTCTTGGAGCAGTTCTTC
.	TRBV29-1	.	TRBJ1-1	CSERTDPNTEAFF	TGCAGCGAAAGGACGGATCCGAACACTGAAGCTTTCTTT
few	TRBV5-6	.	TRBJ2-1	CASRDRGPPYNEQFF	TGTGCCAGCCGGGACCGGGGGCCCCCCTACAATGAGCAGTTCTTC
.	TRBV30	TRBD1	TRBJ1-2	CAWSRQGAKSRGYTF	TGTGCCTGGTCCCGACAGGGGGCGAAAAGTAGAGGCTACACCTTC
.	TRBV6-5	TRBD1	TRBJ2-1	CASRTGTGYNEQFF	TGTGCCAGCAGAACCGGGACAGGATACAATGAGCAGTTCTTC
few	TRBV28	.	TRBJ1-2	CASSSPPQNGYTF	TGTGCCAGCAGTTCCCCGCCCCAGAACGGCTACACCTTC
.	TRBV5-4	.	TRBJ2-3	CASSQGRRDTQYF	TGTGCCAGCAGCCAGGGAAGGAGAGATACGCAGTATTTT
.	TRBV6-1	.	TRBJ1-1	CASSEPGVEAFF	TGTGCCAGCAGTGAACCGGGGGTTGAAGCTTTCTTT
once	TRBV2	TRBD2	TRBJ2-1	CASTKELAGANNEQFF	TGTGCCAGCACCAAGGAACTAGCGGGGGCAAACAATGAGCAGTTCTTC
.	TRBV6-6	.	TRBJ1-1	CASSRTMGEAFF	TGTGCCAGCAGTCGAACCATGGGGGAAGCTTTCTTT
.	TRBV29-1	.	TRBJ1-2	CSVETGLGYTF	TGCAGCGTTGAGACAGGTTTAGGCTACACCTTC
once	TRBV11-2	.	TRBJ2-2	CASTTSGRDTGELFF	TGTGCCAGCACCACCAGCGGCCGTGACACCGGGGAGCTGTTTTTT
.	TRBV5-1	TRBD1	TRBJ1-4	CASSLSGTGDEKLFF	TGCGCCAGCAGCTTGTCCGGGACAGGGGATGAAAAACTGTTTTTT
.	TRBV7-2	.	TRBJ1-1	CASSLAIVNTEAFF	TGTGCCAGCAGCTTAGCGATAGTGAACACTGAAGCTTTCTTT
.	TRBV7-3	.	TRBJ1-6	CASSERVKNSPLHF	TGTGCCAGCAGCGAACGGGTTAAGAATTCACCCCTCCACTTT
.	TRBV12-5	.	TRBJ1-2	CASATTGYGYTF	TGTGCTAGTGCCACCACCGGGTATGGCTACACCTTC
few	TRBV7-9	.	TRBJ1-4	CASSEEMGRKLFF	TGTGCCAGCAGCGAGGAAATGGGTAGAAAACTGTTTTTT
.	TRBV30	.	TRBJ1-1	CAWGKRGPETEAFF	TGTGCCTGGGGGAAAAGGGGTCCGGAAACTGAAGCTTTCTTT
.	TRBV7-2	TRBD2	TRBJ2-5	CASSFGTPSGGALGETQYF	TGTGCCAGCAGCTTTGGGACCCCTAGCGGGGGGGCACTTGGGGAGACCCAGTACTTC
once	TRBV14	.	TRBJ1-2	CASSQEVGHYGYTF	TGTGCCAGCAGCCAAGAAGTGGGCCACTATGGCTACACCTTC
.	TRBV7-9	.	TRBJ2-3	CASSRGQLNTDTQYF	TGTGCCAGCAGCCGTGGACAGCTAAACACAGATACGCAGTATTTT
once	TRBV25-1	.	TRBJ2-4	CASSPPGVAKNIQYF	TGTGCCAGCAGTCCTCCGGGGGTAGCCAAAAACATTCAGTACTTC
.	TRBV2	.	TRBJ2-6	CATGTGRSGANVLTF	TGTGCCACGGGAACAGGCAGATCTGGGGCCAACGTCCTGACTTTC
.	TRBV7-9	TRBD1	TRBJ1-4	CASSLGTGGGEKLFF	TGTGCCAGCAGCTTAGGGACAGGGGGCGGTGAAAAACTGTTTTTT
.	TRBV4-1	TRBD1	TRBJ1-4	CASSQTGTGVEKLFF	TGCGCCAGCAGCCAAACCGGGACAGGGGTCGAAAAACTGTTTTTT
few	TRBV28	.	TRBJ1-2	CASSFGGSVDGYTF	TGTGCCAGCAGTTTCGGGGGATCGGTAGATGGCTACACCTTC
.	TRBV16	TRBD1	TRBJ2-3	CASSRDSPDNTQYF	TGTGCCAGCAGCCGGGACAGCCCAGATAATACGCAGTATTTT
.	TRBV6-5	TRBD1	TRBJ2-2	CASSVQGAIGELFF	TGTGCCAGCTCTGTCCAGGGGGCGATCGGGGAGCTGTTTTTT
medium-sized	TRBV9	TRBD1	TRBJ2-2	CASSRGRTGMNTGELFF	TGTGCCAGCAGCAGGGGCCGGACAGGTATGAACACCGGGGAGCTGTTTTTT
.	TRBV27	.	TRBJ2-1	CASSLSIVGNEQFF	TGTGCCAGCAGTTTATCGATAGTAGGCAATGAGCAGTTCTTC
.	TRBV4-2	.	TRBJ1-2	CASSQAGTGQGYTF	TGTGCCAGCAGCCAAGCGGGGACCGGTCAGGGCTACACCTTC
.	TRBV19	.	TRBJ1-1	CASSQTLWVSEAFF	TGTGCCAGTAGTCAGACTCTGTGGGTCTCTGAAGCTTTCTTT
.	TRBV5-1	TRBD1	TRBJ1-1	CASSTGTGGGKAFF	TGCGCCAGCAGCACCGGGACAGGGGGAGGTAAAGCTTTCTTT
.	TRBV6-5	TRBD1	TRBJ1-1	CASSYRTGGPNTEAFF	TGTGCCAGCAGTTACCGGACAGGTGGTCCGAACACTGAAGCTTTCTTT
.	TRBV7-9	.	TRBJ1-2	CASSLVASSGGYTF	TGTGCCAGCAGCTTAGTTGCCAGTTCGGGGGGCTACACCTTC
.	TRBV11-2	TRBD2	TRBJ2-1	CASSWPNSGGPYNEQFF	TGTGCCAGCAGCTGGCCCAATAGCGGGGGGCCCTACAATGAGCAGTTCTTC
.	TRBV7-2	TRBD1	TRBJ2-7	CASSPTGTGLWEQYF	TGTGCCAGCAGCCCCACCGGGACAGGGTTGTGGGAGCAGTACTTC
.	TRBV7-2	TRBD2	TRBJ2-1	CASSPPGLAHNEQFF	TGTGCCAGCAGCCCGCCGGGACTAGCCCATAATGAGCAGTTCTTC
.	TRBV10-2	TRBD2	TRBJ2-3	CASSVPSGGADTQYF	TGCGCCAGCAGTGTCCCTAGCGGGGGGGCAGATACGCAGTATTTT
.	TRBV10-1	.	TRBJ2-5	CASSETKRRLQETQYF	TGCGCCAGCAGTGAAACTAAGCGGCGACTCCAAGAGACCCAGTACTTC
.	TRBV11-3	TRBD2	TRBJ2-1	CASSLRSSGANEQFF	TGTGCCAGCAGCTTACGGTCTAGCGGGGCCAATGAGCAGTTCTTC
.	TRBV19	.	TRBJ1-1	CASSWATNTEAFF	TGTGCCAGTTCATGGGCTACGAACACTGAAGCTTTCTTT
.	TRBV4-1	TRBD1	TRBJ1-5	CASSPGTGNQPQHF	TGCGCCAGCAGCCCTGGGACAGGCAATCAGCCCCAGCATTTT